The 5 T cell receptor beta chains below were found in one sample sequenced in a study of T cells in narcolepsy. Clones were read by immunoSEQ multiplex PCR, and TCRdb kept only the in-frame ones, dropping some. The table shows fewer than 35,000 clones, with 75% to 90% occurring only once. Material: memory (CD45RA-) CD4+ T cells from blood. These receptors all come from a human donor in good health.

The chain links TRBV6-1 to TRBJ1-2; TRBD1 might be the D (5 bases). V lost 10 bases and J lost 3, with 15 bases in between. Per the germline V gene, CDR1 is MNHNS and CDR2 is SASEGT. CDR3 length equals 13 residues. The CDR3 nucleotides are TGTGCCACCCCGGGGACGGAATACTATGGCTACACCTTC. Translated: CATPGTEYYGYTF.

The V gene is TRBV2, the J gene TRBJ1-1; weak D call: TRBD1 (6 bases). This CDR3 spans 15 amino acids. V lost 1 base and J lost 0, with 9 bases in between. Germline V gene lookup returns CDR1 SNHLY and CDR2 FYNNEI. CDR3 residues: CASSEGTALNTEAFF. The CDR3 DNA reads as TGTGCCAGCAGTGAAGGGACAGCGCTGAACACTGAAGCTTTCTTT.

This clone appeared once. The chain combines TRBV7-9 with TRBJ1-4, with 8 bases matching TRBD1. Germline V gene lookup returns CDR1 SEHNR and CDR2 FQNEAQ (reference sequence). The CDR3 extends over 14 amino acids. V shed 5 bases and J 8 bases; nucleotides not matched to a gene: 7. CDR3 loop: CASSVGGTGEKLFF. CDR3 DNA sequence: TGTGCCAGCAGCGTAGGGGGGACAGGAGAAAAACTGTTTTTT.

The chain is built from TRBV6-1 and TRBJ2-5; weak D call: TRBD2 (6 bases). V was cut by 5 bases and J by 2 bases, with 12 bases left in between. The germline V gene has CDR1 MNHNS and CDR2 SASEGT. This CDR3 region has 14 residues. CDR3 DNA sequence: TGTGCCAGCAGTCTAGGTAGCGGACAAGAGACCCAGTACTTC. This translates into CASSLGSGQETQYF.

The chain is built from TRBV6-1 and TRBJ2-1; 10 bases line up with TRBD1. Germline lookup yields CDR1 MNHNS and CDR2 SASEGT. This CDR3 is 15 amino acids long. Germline trimming cut 6 bases from V and 4 bases from J; bases unmatched to any gene: 6. The CDR3: CASSNDRGPYNEQFF. CDR3 DNA sequence: TGTGCCAGCAGCAACGACAGGGGGCCGTACAATGAGCAGTTCTTC.